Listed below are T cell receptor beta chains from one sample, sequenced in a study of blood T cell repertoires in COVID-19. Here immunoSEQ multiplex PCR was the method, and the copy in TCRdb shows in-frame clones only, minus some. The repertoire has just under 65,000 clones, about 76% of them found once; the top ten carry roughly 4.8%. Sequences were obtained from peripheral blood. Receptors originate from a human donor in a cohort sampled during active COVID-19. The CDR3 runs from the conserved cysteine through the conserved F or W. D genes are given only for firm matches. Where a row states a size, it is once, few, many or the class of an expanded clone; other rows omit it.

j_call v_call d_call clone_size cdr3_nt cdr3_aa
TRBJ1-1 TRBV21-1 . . TGTGCCAGCAGCAAAGGGGGGACAGGTCTACGAAACACTGAAGCTTTCTTT CASSKGGTGLRNTEAFF
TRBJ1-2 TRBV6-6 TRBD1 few TGTGCCAGCAGTTATGACAGGGGGCCGTCTGGCTACACCTTC CASSYDRGPSGYTF
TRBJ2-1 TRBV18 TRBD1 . TGTGCCAGCTCACTCGGACAGGGGGTAAACAATGAGCAGTTCTTC CASSLGQGVNNEQFF
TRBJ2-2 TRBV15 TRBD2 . TGTGCCACCAGCGGACTAGGGTCTTACGCCGGGGAGCTGTTTTTT CATSGLGSYAGELFF
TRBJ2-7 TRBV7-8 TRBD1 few TGTGCCAGCAGCCCGCAGGGGGCCCTTCATGTGCAGTACTTC CASSPQGALHVQYF
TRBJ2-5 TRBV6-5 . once TGTGCCAGCAGGCCGACAGGACAAGAGACCCAGTACTTC CASRPTGQETQYF
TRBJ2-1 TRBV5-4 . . TGTGCCAGCAGCCCCGGTAATGAGCAGTTCTTC CASSPGNEQFF
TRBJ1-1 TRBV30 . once TGTGCCTGGACAGTGAACACTGAAGCTTTCTTT CAWTVNTEAFF
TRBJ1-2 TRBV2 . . TGTGCCAGCAGCCGCCCGGGTTATGGCTACACCTTC CASSRPGYGYTF
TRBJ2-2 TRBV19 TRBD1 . TGTGCCAGTAGTGGGACAGCCCTTTTCACCGGGGAGCTGTTTTTT CASSGTALFTGELFF
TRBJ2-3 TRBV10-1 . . TGCGCCAGCAGTGAGTCAGGGGACAAGGTAACAGATACGCAGTATTTT CASSESGDKVTDTQYF
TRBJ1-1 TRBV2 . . TGTGCCAGCAGTGCTTGGGGCAGGGGGAACACTGAAGCTTTCTTT CASSAWGRGNTEAFF
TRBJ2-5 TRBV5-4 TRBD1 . TGTGCCAGCAGCTTGCGACAGGGGGCTCAAGAGACCCAGTACTTC CASSLRQGAQETQYF
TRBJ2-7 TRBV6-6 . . TGTGCCAGCAGGACTACCGGGCGAGAAACGAACGAGCAGTACTTC CASRTTGRETNEQYF
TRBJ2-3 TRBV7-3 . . TGTGCCAGCAGCTTAAGTGGCTTTAGCACAGATACGCAGTATTTT CASSLSGFSTDTQYF